This T cell receptor beta chain appears in the sequencing data of a study of CD8+CD57+ T cells in acquired aplastic anemia. The CDR3 length is 13 residues. Trimming took 6 bases from V and 4 from J; bases not matched to a gene: 8. Germline V CDR1 and CDR2: SQVTM, ANQGSEA. Genomic DNA templated the TCR beta VDJ and CDR3 profiling. MiXCR, applied by TCRdb to the reads, yields one record per CDR3 protein. The sample holds about 150,000 distinct CDR3 sequences; 40% to 65% are singletons and the top ten take more than 10%. Patients selected for sequencing had displayed CD8+CD57+ cell expansion by flow cytometry.

This TCR was sampled from a human donor with aplastic anemia. The rearrangement links TRBV29-1 to TRBJ2-7, with 8 nucleotides matching TRBD1. The sequenced material came from sorted CD4+, CD8+, or CD8+CD57+ T cells (not recorded which) from PBMCs. DNA of the CDR3: TGCAGCGTCAGGACAGGGCAAACTTACGAGCAGTACTTC. This sequence encodes CSVRTGQTYEQYF.